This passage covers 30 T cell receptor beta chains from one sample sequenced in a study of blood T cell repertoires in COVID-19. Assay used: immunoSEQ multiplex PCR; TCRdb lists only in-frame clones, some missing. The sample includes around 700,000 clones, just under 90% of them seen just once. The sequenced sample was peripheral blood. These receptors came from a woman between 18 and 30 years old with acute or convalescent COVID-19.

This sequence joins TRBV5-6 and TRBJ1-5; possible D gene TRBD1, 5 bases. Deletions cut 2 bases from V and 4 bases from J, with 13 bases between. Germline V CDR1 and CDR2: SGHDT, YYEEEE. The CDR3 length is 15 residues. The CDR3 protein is CASSFWGRVNQPQHF. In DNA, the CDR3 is TGTGCCAGCAGCTTTTGGGGCAGGGTTAATCAGCCCCAGCATTTT. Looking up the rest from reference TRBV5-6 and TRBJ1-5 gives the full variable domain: DAGVTQSPTHLIKTRGQQVTLRCSPKSGHDTVSWYQQALGQGPQFIFQYYEEEERQRGNFPDRFSGHQFPNYSSELNVNALLLGDSALYLCASSFWGRVNQPQHFGDGTRLSIL.

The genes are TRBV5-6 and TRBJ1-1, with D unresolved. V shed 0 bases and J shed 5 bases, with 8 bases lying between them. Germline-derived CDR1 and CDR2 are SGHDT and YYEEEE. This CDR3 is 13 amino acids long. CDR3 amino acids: CASSLAGSTEAFF. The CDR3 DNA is TGTGCCAGCAGCTTGGCCGGTTCGACTGAAGCTTTCTTT.

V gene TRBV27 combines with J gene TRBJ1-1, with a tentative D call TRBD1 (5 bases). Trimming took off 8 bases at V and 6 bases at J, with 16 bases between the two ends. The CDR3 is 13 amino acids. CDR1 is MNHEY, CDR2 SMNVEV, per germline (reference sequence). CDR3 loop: CASARASRPEAFF. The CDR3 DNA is TGTGCCAGCGCCAGGGCTTCGCGGCCTGAAGCTTTCTTT.

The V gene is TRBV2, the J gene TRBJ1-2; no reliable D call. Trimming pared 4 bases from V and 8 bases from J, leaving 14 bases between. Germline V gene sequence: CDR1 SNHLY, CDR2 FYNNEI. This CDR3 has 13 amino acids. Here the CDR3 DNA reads TGTGCCAGCAGTGGAGACACTCGCTCCGGCTACACCTTC. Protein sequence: CASSGDTRSGYTF.

The CDR3 bases are TGTGCCAGCAGTCCCTCCCCCGCAGGGGATAATGAGCAGTTCTTC. Amino acid sequence: CASSPSPAGDNEQFF. This chain joins TRBV28 and TRBJ2-1; weak D call: TRBD1 (6 bases). Germline V gene data show CDR1 as MDHEN and CDR2 as SYDVKM. V was shortened by 5 bases and J by 7 bases, with 18 bases between the two germline ends. The CDR3 length is 15 residues.

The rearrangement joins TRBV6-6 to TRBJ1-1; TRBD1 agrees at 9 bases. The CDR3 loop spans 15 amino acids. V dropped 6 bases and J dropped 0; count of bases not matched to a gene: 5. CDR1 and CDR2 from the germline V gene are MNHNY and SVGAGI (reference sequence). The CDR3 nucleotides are TGTGCCAGCAGCCCTGGGACAGGGTTGAACACTGAAGCTTTCTTT. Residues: CASSPGTGLNTEAFF.

CDR3 sequence (DNA): TGTGCCAGCAGCCAACCGACGGGGGAGAGCTCCTATAATTCACCCCTCCACTTT. Its translation is CASSQPTGESSYNSPLHF. V and J are TRBV3-1 (or the pseudogene TRBV3-2) and TRBJ1-6; tentatively, D is TRBD1 (5 bases). Germline CDR1 reads LGHDT; CDR2 reads YNNKEL (reference sequence). The CDR3 length is 18 residues. V lost 2 bases and J lost 0, with 14 bases in between.

CDR3 DNA sequence: TGCAGCGTTCATGCCCTAGGGACAGGGAGGGACAATGAGCAGTTCTTC. This translates into CSVHALGTGRDNEQFF. The V gene is TRBV29-1, the J gene TRBJ2-1, with 9 bases lining up with TRBD1. The CDR3 covers 16 residues. V shed 5 bases, J shed 5 bases, and the junction held 13 bases outside the gene matches. From germline, CDR1 is SQVTM and CDR2 ANQGSEA.

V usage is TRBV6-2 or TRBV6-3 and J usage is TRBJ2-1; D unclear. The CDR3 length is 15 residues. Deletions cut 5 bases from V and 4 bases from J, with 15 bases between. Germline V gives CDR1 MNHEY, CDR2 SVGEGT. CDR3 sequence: CASSRDSREYNEQFF. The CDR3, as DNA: TGTGCCAGCAGTCGCGATAGCCGTGAGTACAATGAGCAGTTCTTC.

The CDR3 spells CASSLNAGTSNQPQHF. The DNA of the CDR3 is TGTGCCAGCAGCTTGAATGCAGGAACTAGCAATCAGCCCCAGCATTTT. The chain combines TRBV5-5 with TRBJ1-5; D call uncertain. The CDR3 consists of 16 residues. V lost 1 base and J lost 0, with 11 bases in between. The germline V gene encodes CDR1 SGHKS and CDR2 YYEKEE (reference sequence). Looking up the rest from reference TRBV5-5 and TRBJ1-5 gives the full variable domain: DAGVTQSPTHLIKTRGQQVTLRCSPISGHKSVSWYQQVLGQGPQFIFQYYEKEERGRGNFPDRFSARQFPNYSSELNVNALLLGDSALYLCASSLNAGTSNQPQHFGDGTRLSIL.

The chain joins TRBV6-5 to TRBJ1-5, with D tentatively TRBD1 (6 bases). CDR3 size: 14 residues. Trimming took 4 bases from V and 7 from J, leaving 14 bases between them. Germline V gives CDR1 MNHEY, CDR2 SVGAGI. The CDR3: CASSFGGATQPQHF. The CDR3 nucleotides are TGTGCCAGCAGTTTTGGGGGGGCAACCCAGCCCCAGCATTTT.

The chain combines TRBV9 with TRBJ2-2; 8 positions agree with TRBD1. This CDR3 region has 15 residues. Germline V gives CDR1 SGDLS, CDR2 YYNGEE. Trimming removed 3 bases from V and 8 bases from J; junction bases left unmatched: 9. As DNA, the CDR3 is TGTGCCAGCAGCGGCCGGGACAGGATACGTGGGGAGCTGTTTTTT. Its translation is CASSGRDRIRGELFF.

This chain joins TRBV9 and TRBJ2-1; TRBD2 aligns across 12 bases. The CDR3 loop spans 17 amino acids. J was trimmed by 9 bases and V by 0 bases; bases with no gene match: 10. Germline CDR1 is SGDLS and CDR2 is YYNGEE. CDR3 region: CASSVAGLAGGLGEQFF. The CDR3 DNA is TGTGCCAGCAGCGTAGCAGGGCTAGCGGGGGGGCTGGGTGAGCAGTTCTTC.

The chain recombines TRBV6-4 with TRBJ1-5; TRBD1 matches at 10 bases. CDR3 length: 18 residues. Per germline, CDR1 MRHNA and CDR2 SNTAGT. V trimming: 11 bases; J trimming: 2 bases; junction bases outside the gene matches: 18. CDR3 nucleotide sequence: TGTGCCGGGTGCGGGACTCCCGGGACAGGGGTGTGCAATCAGCCCCAGCATTTT. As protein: CAGCGTPGTGVCNQPQHF.

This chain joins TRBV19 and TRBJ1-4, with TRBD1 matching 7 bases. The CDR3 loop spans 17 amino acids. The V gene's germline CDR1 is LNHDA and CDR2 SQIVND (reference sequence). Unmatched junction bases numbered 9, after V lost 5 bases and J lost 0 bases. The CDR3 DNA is TGTGCCAGTAGTTTCAACGGACAGGTTGCAACTAATGAAAAACTGTTTTTT. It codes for CASSFNGQVATNEKLFF.

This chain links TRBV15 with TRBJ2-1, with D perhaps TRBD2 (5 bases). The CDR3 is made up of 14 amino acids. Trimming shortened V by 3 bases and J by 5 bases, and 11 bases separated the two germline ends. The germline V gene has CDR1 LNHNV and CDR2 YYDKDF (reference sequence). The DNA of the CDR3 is TGTGCCACCAGCAGTTGGAGGCAGGACAATGAGCAGTTCTTC. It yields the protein CATSSWRQDNEQFF.

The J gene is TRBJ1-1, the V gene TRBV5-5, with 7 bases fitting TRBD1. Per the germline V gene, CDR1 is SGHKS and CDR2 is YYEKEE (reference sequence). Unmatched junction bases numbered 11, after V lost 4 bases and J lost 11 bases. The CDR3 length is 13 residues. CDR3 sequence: CASSTGQRLVAFF. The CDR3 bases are TGTGCCAGCAGCACGGGACAGCGCCTAGTTGCTTTCTTT.

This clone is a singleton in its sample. The CDR3 nucleotides read TGTGCCAGCAGTGACCCAGGACTAGCGGGGGTCACAGATACGCAGTATTTT. Its protein is CASSDPGLAGVTDTQYF. The chain is built from TRBV2 and TRBJ2-3; 13 bases are a match to TRBD2. The CDR3 is 17 residues long. Germline-derived CDR1 and CDR2 are SNHLY and FYNNEI. Trimming removed 3 bases from V and 2 bases from J; junction bases left unmatched: 5.

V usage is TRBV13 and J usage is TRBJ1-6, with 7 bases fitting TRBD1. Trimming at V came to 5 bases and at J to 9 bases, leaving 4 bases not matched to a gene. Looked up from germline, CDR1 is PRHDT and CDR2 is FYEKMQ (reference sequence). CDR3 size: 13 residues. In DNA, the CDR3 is TGTGCCAGCAGCCCCCCAGGGGGTTCACCCCTCCACTTT. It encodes CASSPPGGSPLHF.

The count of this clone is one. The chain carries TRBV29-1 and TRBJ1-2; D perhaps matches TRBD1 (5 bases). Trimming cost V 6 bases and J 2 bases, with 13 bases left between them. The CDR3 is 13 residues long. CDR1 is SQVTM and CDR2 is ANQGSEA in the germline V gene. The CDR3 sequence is CSVMYGGNYGYTF. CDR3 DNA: TGCAGCGTAATGTACGGGGGGAACTATGGCTACACCTTC.

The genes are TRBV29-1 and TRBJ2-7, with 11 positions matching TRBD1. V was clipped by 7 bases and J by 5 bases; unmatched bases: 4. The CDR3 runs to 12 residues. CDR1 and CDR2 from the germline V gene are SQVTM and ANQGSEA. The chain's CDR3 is CSGGTGGNEQYF. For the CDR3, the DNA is TGCAGCGGGGGGACAGGGGGAAACGAGCAGTACTTC.

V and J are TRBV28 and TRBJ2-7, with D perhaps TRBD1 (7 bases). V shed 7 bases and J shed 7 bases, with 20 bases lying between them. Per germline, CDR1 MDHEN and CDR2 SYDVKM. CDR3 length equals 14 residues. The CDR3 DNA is TGTGCCAGCACGGTGCGGGACAGCGGTGGGGAGCAGTACTTC. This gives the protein CASTVRDSGGEQYF.

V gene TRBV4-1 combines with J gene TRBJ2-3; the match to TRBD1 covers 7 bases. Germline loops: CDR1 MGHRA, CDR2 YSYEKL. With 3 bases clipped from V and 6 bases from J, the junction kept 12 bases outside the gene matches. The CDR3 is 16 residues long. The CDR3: CASSHATGPKGDTQYF. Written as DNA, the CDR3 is TGCGCCAGCAGCCACGCGACAGGGCCCAAGGGGGATACGCAGTATTTT.

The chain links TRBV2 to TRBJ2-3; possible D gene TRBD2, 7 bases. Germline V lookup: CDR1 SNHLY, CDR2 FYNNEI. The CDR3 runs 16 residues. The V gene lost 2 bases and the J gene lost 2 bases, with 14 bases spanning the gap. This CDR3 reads CASSERGGLATDTQYF. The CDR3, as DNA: TGTGCCAGCAGTGAAAGGGGGGGGCTGGCCACAGATACGCAGTATTTT.

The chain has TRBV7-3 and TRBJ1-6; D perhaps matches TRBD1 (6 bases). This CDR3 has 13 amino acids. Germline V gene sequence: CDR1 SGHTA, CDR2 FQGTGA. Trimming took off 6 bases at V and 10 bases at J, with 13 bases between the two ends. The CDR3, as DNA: TGTGCCAGCAGTTCGGGACAACAATCACCCCTCCACTTT. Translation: CASSSGQQSPLHF.

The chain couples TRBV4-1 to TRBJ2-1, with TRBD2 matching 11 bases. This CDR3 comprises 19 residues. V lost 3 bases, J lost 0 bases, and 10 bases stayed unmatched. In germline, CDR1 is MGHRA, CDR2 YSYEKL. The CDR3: CASSHPLAGGTSSYNEQFF. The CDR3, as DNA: TGCGCCAGCAGCCATCCTCTAGCGGGGGGCACCAGCTCCTACAATGAGCAGTTCTTC.

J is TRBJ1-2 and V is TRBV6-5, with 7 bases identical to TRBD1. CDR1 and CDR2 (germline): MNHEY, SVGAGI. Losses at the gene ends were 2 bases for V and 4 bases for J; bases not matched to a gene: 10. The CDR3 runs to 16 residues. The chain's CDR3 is CASSYTDREVGYGYTF. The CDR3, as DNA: TGTGCCAGCAGTTACACAGACAGGGAAGTAGGCTATGGCTACACCTTC.

CDR3 DNA sequence: TGTGCCAGCAGTTTTATCCCCTCCCGCTCTGGAAACACCATATATTTT. The encoded protein is CASSFIPSRSGNTIYF. The chain links TRBV28 to TRBJ1-3; D not resolved. Trimming took 3 bases from V and 0 from J, leaving 12 bases between them. Germline V lookup: CDR1 MDHEN, CDR2 SYDVKM. The CDR3 loop spans 16 amino acids.

The CDR3 DNA reads TGTGCCAGCAGCTTAGGACGGGTTCACGGGACAGGGGTCTACGAGCAGTACTTC. It specifies CASSLGRVHGTGVYEQYF. The chain couples TRBV7-9 to TRBJ2-7; 10 bases match TRBD1. The CDR3 is 18 residues long. CDR1 SEHNR and CDR2 FQNEAQ come from the germline V gene (reference sequence). With 1 base clipped from V and 3 bases from J, the junction kept 12 bases outside the gene matches. The whole variable domain, filled in from reference TRBV7-9 and TRBJ2-7, reads DTGVSQNPRHKITKRGQNVTFRCDPISEHNRLYWYRQTLGQGPEFLTYFQNEAQLEKSRLLSDRFSAERPKGSFSTLEIQRTEQGDSAMYLCASSLGRVHGTGVYEQYFGPGTRLTVT.

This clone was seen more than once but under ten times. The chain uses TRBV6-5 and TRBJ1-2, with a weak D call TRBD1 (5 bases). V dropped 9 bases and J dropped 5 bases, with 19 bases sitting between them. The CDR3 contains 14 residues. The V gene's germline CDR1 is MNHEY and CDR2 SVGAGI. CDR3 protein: CASKKGPAQYGYTF. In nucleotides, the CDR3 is TGTGCCAGTAAAAAGGGGCCCGCTCAGTATGGCTACACCTTC.